This entry lists 16 T cell receptor beta chains sequenced from one sample in a study of blood T cell repertoires in COVID-19 (dated by TCRdb to 2018 to 2020). Libraries were constructed by the immunoSEQ multiplex PCR assay. Entries here come from immuneACCESS through TCRdb and include only in-frame sequences with V and J called. Some clones fail to appear in such tables; in the studies checked, an unresolved V gene covers under half of the shortfall, and the cause of the remainder is unknown. The sample table holds about 97,000 clones, of which 85% to 90% were seen once. The leading ten clones occupy around 2.1% of the sample. The source material was peripheral blood. Receptors were obtained from a man aged 45 to 65 with COVID-19, enrolled during active disease.

This rearrangement joins TRBV30 to TRBJ1-3; TRBD1 matches at 9 bases. With 1 base clipped from V and 2 bases from J, the junction kept 6 bases outside the gene matches. Per the germline V gene, CDR1 is GTSNPN and CDR2 is SVGIG (reference sequence). CDR3 length equals 16 residues. The CDR3 nucleotides read TGTGCCTGGAGTGACCGGGGACAGGGCCCTGGAAACACCATATATTTT. Translating gives CAWSDRGQGPGNTIYF.

A few counts support this clone. The genes are TRBV27 and TRBJ1-6; D is possibly TRBD1 (5 bases). Trimming cost V 3 bases and J 7 bases, with 7 bases left between them. The CDR3 is 13 amino acids. The germline V gene has CDR1 MNHEY and CDR2 SMNVEV (reference sequence). DNA of the CDR3: TGTGCCAGCAGTTTCGGGGGGAATTCACCCCTCCACTTT. This gives the protein CASSFGGNSPLHF.

The V gene is TRBV5-8, the J gene TRBJ2-4, with D maybe TRBD1 (6 bases). The CDR3 contains 13 residues. V was pared by 4 bases and J by 9 bases, with 14 bases between. CDR1 and CDR2 (germline): SGHTS, YDEGEE. CDR3 region: CASSPWGLGIQYF. CDR3 bases: TGTGCCAGCAGCCCATGGGGGCTTGGCATTCAGTACTTC.

The V and J genes are TRBV18 and TRBJ1-6; weak D call: TRBD1 (6 bases). Germline assignment: CDR1 KGHSH and CDR2 LQKENI. The V and J ends lost 3 bases and 7 bases respectively, with 10 bases between them. The CDR3 is 14 residues long. The chain's CDR3 is CASSPRDTNSPLHF. In DNA form, the CDR3 reads TGTGCCAGCTCACCTAGGGACACGAATTCACCCCTCCACTTT.

This chain links TRBV5-1 with TRBJ2-4; 7 bases align to TRBD2. Germline assignment: CDR1 SGHRS and CDR2 YFSETQ. This CDR3 comprises 14 residues. The V segment lost 0 bases and the J segment 6 bases; nucleotides outside the gene matches: 3. The CDR3 loop is CASSLDGGGNIQYF. In DNA, the CDR3 is TGCGCCAGCAGCTTGGACGGCGGGGGAAACATTCAGTACTTC. Full variable domain (missing parts from reference TRBV5-1 and TRBJ2-4): KAGVTQTPRYLIKTRGQQVTLSCSPISGHRSVSWYQQTPGQGLQFLFEYFSETQRNKGNFPGRFSGRQFSNSRSEMNVSTLELGDSALYLCASSLDGGGNIQYFGAGTRLSVL.

The gene calls are TRBV27 and TRBJ2-1, with 8 bases that match TRBD2. This CDR3 has 17 residues. V trimming: 2 bases; J trimming: 9 bases; junction bases outside the gene matches: 15. Germline V lookup: CDR1 MNHEY, CDR2 SMNVEV (reference sequence). CDR3 sequence reads: CASSLIRWGSGEGEQFF. The CDR3 DNA is TGTGCCAGCAGTTTAATAAGATGGGGTAGCGGGGAAGGTGAGCAGTTCTTC.

This clone was detected once. V and J are TRBV15 and TRBJ1-5; no clear D. Germline-derived CDR1 and CDR2 are LNHNV and YYDKDF (reference sequence). The CDR3 consists of 16 residues. The ends were cut back, 0 bases at V and 3 bases at J, with 12 bases in the middle. Here the CDR3 reads CATSRDFAALNQPQHF. In DNA, the CDR3 is TGTGCCACCAGCAGAGATTTTGCGGCCCTCAATCAGCCCCAGCATTTT.

The V and J genes are TRBV10-2 and TRBJ2-3, with D possibly matching TRBD2 (5 bases). Per the germline V gene, CDR1 is WSHSY and CDR2 is SAAADI. This CDR3 contains 14 residues. Trimming stripped 2 bases from V and 4 bases from J, with 10 bases between. DNA for the CDR3: TGCGCCAGCAGTGAGCCCGGAGGAGCAGATACGCAGTATTTT. Encoded protein: CASSEPGGADTQYF.

This chain links TRBV4-2 with TRBJ2-1, with D possibly being TRBD1 (5 bases). The germline V gene has CDR1 LGHNA and CDR2 YNFKEQ. CDR3 length: 15 amino acids. The germline V and J ends were trimmed by 1 base and 6 bases, with 13 bases remaining between them. The CDR3 bases are TGTGCCAGCAGCCAAGGCGGCTCAAGGGGCAATGAGCAGTTCTTC. This sequence encodes CASSQGGSRGNEQFF.

The chain combines TRBV7-2 with TRBJ2-1, with 9 bases matching TRBD1. The CDR3 is made up of 16 amino acids. Germline V gene lookup returns CDR1 SGHTA and CDR2 FQGNSA. Trimming at V came to 5 bases and at J to 1 base, leaving 6 bases not matched to a gene. Written as DNA, the CDR3 is TGTGCCAGCAGCCCGCGGACAGGGGTATCCTACAATGAGCAGTTCTTC. This codes for CASSPRTGVSYNEQFF.

The chain combines TRBV7-8 with TRBJ2-7; 12 bases align to TRBD1. After removal of 4 bases from V and 7 bases from J, the junction contained 5 bases not matched to a gene. In germline, CDR1 is SGHVS, CDR2 FQNEAQ. The CDR3 runs 14 residues. The CDR3 here is CASSSGQGAGEQYF. CDR3 sequence (DNA): TGTGCCAGCAGCTCGGGACAGGGGGCGGGGGAGCAGTACTTC.

This clone was detected only once. The chain recombines TRBV2 with TRBJ1-4, with D perhaps TRBD1 (6 bases). CDR1 is SNHLY, CDR2 FYNNEI, per germline. The CDR3 is 16 residues long. V lost 6 bases, J lost 8 bases, and 22 bases lay in between. CDR3 loop: CASRPSPTGGGEKLFF. CDR3 DNA: TGTGCCAGCAGACCAAGCCCGACAGGCGGGGGGGAAAAACTGTTTTTT.

The rearrangement links TRBV27 to TRBJ1-5; the D is unclear. This CDR3 comprises 13 residues. Trimming cost V 5 bases and J 3 bases, with 8 bases left between them. CDR1 and CDR2 from the germline V gene are MNHEY and SMNVEV (reference sequence). CDR3 nucleotides: TGTGCCAGCAGTAAACAGAACAATCAGCCCCAGCATTTT. Translated: CASSKQNNQPQHF.

The chain carries TRBV29-1 and TRBJ2-2; 7 bases align to TRBD1. This CDR3 has 14 amino acids. V lost 2 bases, J lost 6 bases, and 6 bases stayed unmatched. Germline V lookup: CDR1 SQVTM, CDR2 ANQGSEA. CDR3 sequence reads: CSVEFRQGAGELFF. CDR3 bases: TGCAGCGTTGAATTTAGGCAGGGGGCCGGGGAGCTGTTTTTT.

V usage is TRBV28 and J usage is TRBJ2-2, with TRBD1 identical over 8 bases. The CDR3 totals 14 residues. Germline V gives CDR1 MDHEN, CDR2 SYDVKM. J gave up 6 bases and V 8 bases, and 8 bases lay outside the gene matches. The CDR3 loop is CASGRTGFAGELFF. In nucleotides, the CDR3 is TGTGCCAGCGGAAGGACAGGGTTCGCCGGGGAGCTGTTTTTT.

This chain joins TRBV5-6 and TRBJ1-2; D call uncertain. The length of the CDR3 is 14 residues. Germline-derived CDR1 and CDR2 are SGHDT and YYEEEE. Trimming took 3 bases from V and 6 from J, leaving 15 bases between them. The CDR3 loop reads CASSYPGRQDGYTF. The DNA for the CDR3 is TGTGCCAGCAGCTATCCCGGGAGGCAGGATGGCTACACCTTC. The full variable domain, in which reference TRBV5-6 and TRBJ1-2 provide the parts outside the CDR3, is DAGVTQSPTHLIKTRGQQVTLRCSPKSGHDTVSWYQQALGQGPQFIFQYYEEEERQRGNFPDRFSGHQFPNYSSELNVNALLLGDSALYLCASSYPGRQDGYTFGSGTRLTVV.